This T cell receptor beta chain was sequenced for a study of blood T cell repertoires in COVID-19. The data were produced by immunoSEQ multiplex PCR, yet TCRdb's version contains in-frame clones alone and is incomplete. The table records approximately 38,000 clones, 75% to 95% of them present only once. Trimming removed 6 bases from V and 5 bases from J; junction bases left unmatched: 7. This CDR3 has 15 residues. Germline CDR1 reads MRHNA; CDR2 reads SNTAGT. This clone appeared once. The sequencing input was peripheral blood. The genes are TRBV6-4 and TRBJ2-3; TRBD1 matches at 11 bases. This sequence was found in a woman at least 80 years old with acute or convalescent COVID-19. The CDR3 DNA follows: TGTGCCAGCAGCCCGGACAGGGGGCCAGTAGATACGCAGTATTTT. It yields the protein CASSPDRGPVDTQYF.